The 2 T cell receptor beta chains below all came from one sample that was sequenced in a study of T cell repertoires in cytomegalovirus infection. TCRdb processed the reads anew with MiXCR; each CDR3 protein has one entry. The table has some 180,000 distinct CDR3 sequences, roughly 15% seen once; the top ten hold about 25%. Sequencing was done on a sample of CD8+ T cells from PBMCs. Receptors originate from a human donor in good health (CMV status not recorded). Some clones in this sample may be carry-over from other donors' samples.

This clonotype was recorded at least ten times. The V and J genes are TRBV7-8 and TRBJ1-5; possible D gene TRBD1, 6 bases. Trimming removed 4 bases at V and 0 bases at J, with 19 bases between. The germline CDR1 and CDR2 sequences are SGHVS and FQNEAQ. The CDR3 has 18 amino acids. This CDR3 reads CASSSWTDVWFSNQPQHF. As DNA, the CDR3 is TGTGCCAGCAGCTCCTGGACAGACGTTTGGTTTAGCAATCAGCCCCAGCATTTT.

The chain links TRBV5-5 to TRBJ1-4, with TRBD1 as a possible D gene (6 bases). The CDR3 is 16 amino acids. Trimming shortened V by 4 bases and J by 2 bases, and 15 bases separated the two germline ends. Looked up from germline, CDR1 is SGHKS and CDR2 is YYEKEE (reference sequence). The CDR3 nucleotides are TGTGCCAGCAGCATCGGGGACATAACCACTAATGAAAAACTGTTTTTT. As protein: CASSIGDITTNEKLFF.